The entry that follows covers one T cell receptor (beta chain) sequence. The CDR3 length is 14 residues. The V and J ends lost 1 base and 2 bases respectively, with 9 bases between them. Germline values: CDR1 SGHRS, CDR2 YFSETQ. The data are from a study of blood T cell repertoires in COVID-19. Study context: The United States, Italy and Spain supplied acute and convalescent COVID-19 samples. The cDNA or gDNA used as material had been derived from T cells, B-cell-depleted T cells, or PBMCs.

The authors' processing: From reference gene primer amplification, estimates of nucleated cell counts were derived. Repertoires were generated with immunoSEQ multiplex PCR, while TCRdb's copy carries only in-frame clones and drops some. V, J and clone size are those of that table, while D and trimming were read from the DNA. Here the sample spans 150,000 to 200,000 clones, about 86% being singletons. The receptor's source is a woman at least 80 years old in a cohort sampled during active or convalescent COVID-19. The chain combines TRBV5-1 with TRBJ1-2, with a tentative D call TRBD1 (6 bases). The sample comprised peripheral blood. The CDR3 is CASSLTGTNYGYTF. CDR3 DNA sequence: TGCGCCAGCAGCTTGACAGGGACCAACTATGGCTACACCTTC.